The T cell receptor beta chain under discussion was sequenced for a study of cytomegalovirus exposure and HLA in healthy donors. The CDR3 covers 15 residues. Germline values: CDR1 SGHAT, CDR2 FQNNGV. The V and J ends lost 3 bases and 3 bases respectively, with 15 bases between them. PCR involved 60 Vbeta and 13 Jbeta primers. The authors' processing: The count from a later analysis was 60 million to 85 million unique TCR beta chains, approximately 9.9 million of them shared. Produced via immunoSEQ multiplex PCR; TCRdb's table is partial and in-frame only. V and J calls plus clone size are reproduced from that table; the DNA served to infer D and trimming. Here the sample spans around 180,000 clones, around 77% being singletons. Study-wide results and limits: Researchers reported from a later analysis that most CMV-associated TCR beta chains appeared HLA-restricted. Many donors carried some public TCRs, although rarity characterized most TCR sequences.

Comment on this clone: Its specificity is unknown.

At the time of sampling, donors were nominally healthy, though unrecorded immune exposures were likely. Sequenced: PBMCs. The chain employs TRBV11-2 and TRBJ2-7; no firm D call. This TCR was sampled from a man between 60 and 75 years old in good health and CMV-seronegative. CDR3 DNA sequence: TGTGCCAGCAGCTTGGGCTTTCTTCCTAACTACGAGCAGTACTTC. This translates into CASSLGFLPNYEQYF.